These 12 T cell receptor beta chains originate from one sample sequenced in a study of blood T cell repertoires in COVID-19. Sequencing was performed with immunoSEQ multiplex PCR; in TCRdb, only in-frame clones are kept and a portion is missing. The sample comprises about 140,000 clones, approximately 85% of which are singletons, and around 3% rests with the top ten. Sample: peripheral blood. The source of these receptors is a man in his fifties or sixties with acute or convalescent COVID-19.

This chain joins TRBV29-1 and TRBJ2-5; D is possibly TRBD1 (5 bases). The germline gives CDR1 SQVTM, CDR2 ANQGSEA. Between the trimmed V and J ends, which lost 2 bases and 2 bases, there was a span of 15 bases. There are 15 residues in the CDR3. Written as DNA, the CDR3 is TGCAGCGTTGAACCTAGGGGCCAGTGGCAAGAGACCCAGTACTTC. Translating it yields CSVEPRGQWQETQYF.

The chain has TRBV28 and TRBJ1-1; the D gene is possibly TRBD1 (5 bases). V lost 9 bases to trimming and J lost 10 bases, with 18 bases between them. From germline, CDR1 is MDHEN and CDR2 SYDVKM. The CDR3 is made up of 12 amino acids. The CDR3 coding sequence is TGTGCCAGTGAGTTTTCAGGGAAAACAGCTTTCTTT. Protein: CASEFSGKTAFF.

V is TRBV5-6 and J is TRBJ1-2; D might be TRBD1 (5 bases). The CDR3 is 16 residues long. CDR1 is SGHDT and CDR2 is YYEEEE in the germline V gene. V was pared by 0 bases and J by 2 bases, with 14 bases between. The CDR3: CASSLAVLDKNYGYTF. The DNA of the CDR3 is TGTGCCAGCAGCTTGGCCGTTCTGGACAAGAACTATGGCTACACCTTC. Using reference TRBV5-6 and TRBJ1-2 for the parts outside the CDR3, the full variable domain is DAGVTQSPTHLIKTRGQQVTLRCSPKSGHDTVSWYQQALGQGPQFIFQYYEEEERQRGNFPDRFSGHQFPNYSSELNVNALLLGDSALYLCASSLAVLDKNYGYTFGSGTRLTVV.

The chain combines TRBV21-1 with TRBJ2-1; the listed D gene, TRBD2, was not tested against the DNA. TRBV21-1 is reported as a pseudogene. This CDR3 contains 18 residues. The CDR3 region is CASSAIAGRGGSYNEQFF. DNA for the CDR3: TGTGCCAGCAGCGCAATAGCTGGTAGGGGGGGATCCTACAATGAGCAGTTCTTC.

CDR3 coding DNA: TGTGCCAGCAGCCAAGGCAGAGCGGGGTCTTCACCCCTCCACTTT. Protein product: CASSQGRAGSSPLHF. The chain couples TRBV7-3 to TRBJ1-6; D remains ambiguous. Germline CDR1 and CDR2: SGHTA and FQGTGA. V lost 5 bases and J 9 bases, leaving 17 bases between the germline ends. The CDR3 is made up of 15 amino acids. The variable domain in full, completed from reference TRBV7-3 and TRBJ1-6, reads GAGVSQTPSNKVTEKGKYVELRCDPISGHTALYWYRQSLGQGPEFLIYFQGTGAADDSGLPNDRFFAVRPEGSVSTLKIQRTERGDSAVYLCASSQGRAGSSPLHFGNGTRLTVT.

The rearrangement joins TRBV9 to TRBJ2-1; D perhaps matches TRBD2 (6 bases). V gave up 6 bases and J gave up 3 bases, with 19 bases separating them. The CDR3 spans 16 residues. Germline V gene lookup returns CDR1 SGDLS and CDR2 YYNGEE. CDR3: CASTGGSGFGYNEQFF. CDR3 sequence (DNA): TGTGCCAGCACCGGGGGTAGCGGTTTTGGCTACAATGAGCAGTTCTTC.

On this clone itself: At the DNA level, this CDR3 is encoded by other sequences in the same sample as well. CDR3 region: CASSLRGSTDTQYF. The CDR3 coding sequence is TGTGCCAGCAGCTTAAGAGGAAGCACAGATACGCAGTATTTT. The chain employs TRBV11-2 and TRBJ2-3; no reliable D call. Germline-derived CDR1 and CDR2 are SGHAT and FQNNGV. V was cut by 2 bases and J by 0 bases, with 6 bases left in between. The CDR3 totals 14 residues.

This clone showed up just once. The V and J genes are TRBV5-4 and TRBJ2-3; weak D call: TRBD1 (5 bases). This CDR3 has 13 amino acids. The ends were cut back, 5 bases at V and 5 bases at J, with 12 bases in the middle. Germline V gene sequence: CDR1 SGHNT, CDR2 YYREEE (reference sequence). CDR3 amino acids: CASSGHSEDTQYF. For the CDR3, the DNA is TGTGCCAGCAGTGGACATTCAGAAGATACGCAGTATTTT.

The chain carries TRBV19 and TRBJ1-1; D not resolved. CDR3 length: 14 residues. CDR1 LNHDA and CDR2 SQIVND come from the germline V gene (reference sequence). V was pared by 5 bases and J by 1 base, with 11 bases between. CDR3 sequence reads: CASSSGVGNTEAFF. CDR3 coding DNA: TGTGCCAGTAGTTCGGGTGTTGGGAACACTGAAGCTTTCTTT.

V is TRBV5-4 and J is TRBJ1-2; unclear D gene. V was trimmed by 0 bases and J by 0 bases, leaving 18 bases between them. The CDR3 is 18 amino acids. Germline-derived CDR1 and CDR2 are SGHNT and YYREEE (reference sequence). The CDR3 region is CASSLVLPSPLANYGYTF. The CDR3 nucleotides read TGTGCCAGCAGCTTGGTGTTACCGTCCCCACTAGCTAACTATGGCTACACCTTC. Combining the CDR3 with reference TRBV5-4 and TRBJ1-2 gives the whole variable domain ETGVTQSPTHLIKTRGQQVTLRCSSQSGHNTVSWYQQALGQGPQFIFQYYREEENGRGNFPPRFSGLQFPNYSSELNVNALELDDSALYLCASSLVLPSPLANYGYTFGSGTRLTVV.

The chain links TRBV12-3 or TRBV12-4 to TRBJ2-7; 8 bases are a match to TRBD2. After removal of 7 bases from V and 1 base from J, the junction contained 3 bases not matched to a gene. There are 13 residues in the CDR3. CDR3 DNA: TGTGCCAGCACCAGCGGGGGATCCTACGAGCAGTACTTC. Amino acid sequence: CASTSGGSYEQYF.

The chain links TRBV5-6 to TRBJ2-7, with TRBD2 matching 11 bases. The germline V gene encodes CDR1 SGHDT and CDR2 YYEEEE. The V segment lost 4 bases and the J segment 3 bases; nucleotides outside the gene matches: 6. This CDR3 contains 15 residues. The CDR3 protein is CASSSGTSGYYEQYF. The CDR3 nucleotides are TGTGCCAGCAGCAGCGGGACTAGCGGATACTACGAGCAGTACTTC.